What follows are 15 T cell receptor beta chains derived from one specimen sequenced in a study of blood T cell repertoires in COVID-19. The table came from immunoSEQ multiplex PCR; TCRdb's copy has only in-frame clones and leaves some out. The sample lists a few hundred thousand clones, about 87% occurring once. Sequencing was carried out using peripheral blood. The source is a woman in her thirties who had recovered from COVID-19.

The CDR3 bases are TGTGCCAGCAGTTGGGAGGGAAACACTGAAGCTTTCTTT. This gives the protein CASSWEGNTEAFF. This chain links TRBV27 with TRBJ1-1; no clear D. The V end was cut by 4 bases, the J end by 2 bases, with 8 bases between. CDR1 is MNHEY and CDR2 is SMNVEV in the germline V gene (reference sequence). The CDR3 has 13 residues.

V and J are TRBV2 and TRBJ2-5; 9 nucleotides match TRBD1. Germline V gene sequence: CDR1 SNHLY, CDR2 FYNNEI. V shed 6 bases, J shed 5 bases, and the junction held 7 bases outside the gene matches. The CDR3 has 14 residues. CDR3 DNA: TGTGCCAGCAGGGGAACAGGGGGCCTGGAGACCCAGTACTTC. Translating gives CASRGTGGLETQYF. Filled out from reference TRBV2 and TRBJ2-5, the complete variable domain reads EPEVTQTPSHQVTQMGQEVILRCVPISNHLYFYWYRQILGQKVEFLVSFYNNEISEKSEIFDDQFSVERPDGSNFTLKIRSTKLEDSAMYFCASRGTGGLETQYFGPGTRLLVL.

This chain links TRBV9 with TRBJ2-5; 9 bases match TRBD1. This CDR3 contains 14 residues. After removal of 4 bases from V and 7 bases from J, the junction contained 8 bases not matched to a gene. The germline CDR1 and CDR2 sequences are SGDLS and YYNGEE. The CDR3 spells CASSPRTGEWTQYF. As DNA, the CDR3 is TGTGCCAGCAGCCCTAGGACAGGGGAATGGACCCAGTACTTC.

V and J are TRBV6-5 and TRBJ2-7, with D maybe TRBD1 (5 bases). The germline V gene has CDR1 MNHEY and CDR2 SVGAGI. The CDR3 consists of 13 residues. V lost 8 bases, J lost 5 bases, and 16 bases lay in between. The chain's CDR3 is CASRGGAVNEQYF. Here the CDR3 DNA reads TGTGCCAGCCGAGGTGGGGCAGTCAACGAGCAGTACTTC.

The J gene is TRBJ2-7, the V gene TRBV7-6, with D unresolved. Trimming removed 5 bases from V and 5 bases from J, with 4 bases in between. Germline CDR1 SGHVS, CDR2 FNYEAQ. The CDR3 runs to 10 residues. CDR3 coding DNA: TGTGCCAGCAGCGGAGACGAGCAGTACTTC. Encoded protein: CASSGDEQYF.

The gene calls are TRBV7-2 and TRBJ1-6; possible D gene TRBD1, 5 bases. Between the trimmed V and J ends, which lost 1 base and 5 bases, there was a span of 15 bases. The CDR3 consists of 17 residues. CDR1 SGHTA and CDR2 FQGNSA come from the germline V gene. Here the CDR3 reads CASSLGGGAGHNSPLHF. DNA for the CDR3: TGTGCCAGCAGCTTAGGGGGAGGGGCAGGGCATAATTCACCCCTCCACTTT. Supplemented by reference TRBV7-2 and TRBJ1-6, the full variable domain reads GAGVSQSPSNKVTEKGKDVELRCDPISGHTALYWYRQSLGQGLEFLIYFQGNSAPDKSGLPSDRFSAERTGGSVSTLTIQRTQQEDSAVYLCASSLGGGAGHNSPLHFGNGTRLTVT.

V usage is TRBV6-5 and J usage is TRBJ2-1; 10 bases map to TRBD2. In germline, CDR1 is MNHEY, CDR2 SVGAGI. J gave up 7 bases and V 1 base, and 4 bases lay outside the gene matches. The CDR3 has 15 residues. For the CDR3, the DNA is TGTGCCAGCAGTTACTTACTAGCGGGGAATAATGAGCAGTTCTTC. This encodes CASSYLLAGNNEQFF.

The CDR3 DNA sequence: TGTGCCAGCAGCCTTATTAGTGATTATGAGCAGTTCTTC. Translation: CASSLISDYEQFF. The V call is TRBV7-2, the J call TRBJ2-1, with D uncertain. The germline CDR1 and CDR2 sequences are SGHTA and FQGNSA. The germline V and J ends were trimmed by 5 bases and 8 bases, with 13 bases remaining between them. The length of the CDR3 is 13 residues.

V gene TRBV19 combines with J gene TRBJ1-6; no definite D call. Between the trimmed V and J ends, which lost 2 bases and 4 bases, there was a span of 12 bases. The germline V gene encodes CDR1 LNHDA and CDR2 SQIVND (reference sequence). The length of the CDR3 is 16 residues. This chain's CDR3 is CASSIMAGDYNSPLHF. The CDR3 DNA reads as TGTGCCAGTAGTATAATGGCAGGCGATTATAATTCACCCCTCCACTTT.

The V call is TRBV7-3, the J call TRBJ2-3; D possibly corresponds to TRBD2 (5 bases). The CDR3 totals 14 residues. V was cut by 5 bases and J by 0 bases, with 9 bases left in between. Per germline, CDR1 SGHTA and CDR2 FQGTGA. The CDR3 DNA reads TGTGCCAGCAGCCGCGGACTGAGCACAGATACGCAGTATTTT. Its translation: CASSRGLSTDTQYF.

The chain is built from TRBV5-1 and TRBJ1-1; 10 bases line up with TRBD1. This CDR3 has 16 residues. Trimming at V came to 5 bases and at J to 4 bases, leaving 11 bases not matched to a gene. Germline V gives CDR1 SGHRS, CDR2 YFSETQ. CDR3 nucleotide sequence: TGCGCCAGCAGGGAGACAGGGGGCGTTTTTGGCACTGAAGCTTTCTTT. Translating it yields CASRETGGVFGTEAFF.

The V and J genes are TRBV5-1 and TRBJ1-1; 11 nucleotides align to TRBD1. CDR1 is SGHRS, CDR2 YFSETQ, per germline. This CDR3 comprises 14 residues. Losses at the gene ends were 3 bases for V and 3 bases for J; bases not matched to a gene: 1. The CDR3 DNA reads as TGCGCCAGCAGCTGGGGACAGGGGGACACTGAAGCTTTCTTT. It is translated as CASSWGQGDTEAFF.

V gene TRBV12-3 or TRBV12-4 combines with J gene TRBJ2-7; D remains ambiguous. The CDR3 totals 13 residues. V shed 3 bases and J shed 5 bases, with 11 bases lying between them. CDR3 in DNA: TGTGCCAGCAGTTTTGGTTGGCAGAACGAGCAGTACTTC. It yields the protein CASSFGWQNEQYF.

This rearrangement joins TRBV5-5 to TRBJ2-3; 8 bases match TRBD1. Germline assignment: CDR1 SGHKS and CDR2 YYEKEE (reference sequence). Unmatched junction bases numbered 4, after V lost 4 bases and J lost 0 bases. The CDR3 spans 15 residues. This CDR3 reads CASSPRTGSTDTQYF. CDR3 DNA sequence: TGTGCCAGCAGCCCCAGGACAGGGAGCACAGATACGCAGTATTTT.

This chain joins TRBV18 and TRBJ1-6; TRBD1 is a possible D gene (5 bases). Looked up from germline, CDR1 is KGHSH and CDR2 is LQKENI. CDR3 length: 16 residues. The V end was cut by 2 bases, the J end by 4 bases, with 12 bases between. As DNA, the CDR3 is TGTGCCAGCTCACCAAGCTCCAGGGCTTATAATTCACCCCTCCACTTT. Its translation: CASSPSSRAYNSPLHF. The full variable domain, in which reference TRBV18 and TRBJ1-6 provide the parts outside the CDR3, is NAGVMQNPRHLVRRRGQEARLRCSPMKGHSHVYWYRQLPEEGLKFMVYLQKENIIDESGMPKERFSAEFPKEGPSILRIQQVVRGDSAAYFCASSPSSRAYNSPLHFGNGTRLTVT.